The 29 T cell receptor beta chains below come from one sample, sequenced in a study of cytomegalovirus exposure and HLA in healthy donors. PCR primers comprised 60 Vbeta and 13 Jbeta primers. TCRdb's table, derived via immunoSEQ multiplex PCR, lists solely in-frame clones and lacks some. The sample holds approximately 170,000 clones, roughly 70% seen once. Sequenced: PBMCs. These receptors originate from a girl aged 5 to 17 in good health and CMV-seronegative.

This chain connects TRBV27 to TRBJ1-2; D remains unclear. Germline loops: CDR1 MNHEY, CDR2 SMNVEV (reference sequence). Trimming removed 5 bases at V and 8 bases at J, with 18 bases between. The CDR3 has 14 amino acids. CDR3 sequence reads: CASSPKGLREGYTF. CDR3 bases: TGTGCCAGCAGTCCAAAGGGCCTTCGGGAGGGCTACACCTTC.

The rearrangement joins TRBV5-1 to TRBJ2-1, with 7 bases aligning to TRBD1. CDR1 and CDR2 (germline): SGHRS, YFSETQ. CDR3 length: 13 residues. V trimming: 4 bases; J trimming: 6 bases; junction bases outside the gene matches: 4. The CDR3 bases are TGCGCCAGCAGCCCCAGGGGGTCCAATGAGCAGTTCTTC. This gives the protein CASSPRGSNEQFF.

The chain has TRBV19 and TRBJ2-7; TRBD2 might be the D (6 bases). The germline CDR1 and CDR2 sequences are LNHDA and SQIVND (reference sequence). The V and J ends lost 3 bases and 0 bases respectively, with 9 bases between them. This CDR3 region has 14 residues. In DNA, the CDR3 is TGTGCCAGTAGTATCGTGGAGGGCTCCTACGAGCAGTACTTC. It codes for CASSIVEGSYEQYF.

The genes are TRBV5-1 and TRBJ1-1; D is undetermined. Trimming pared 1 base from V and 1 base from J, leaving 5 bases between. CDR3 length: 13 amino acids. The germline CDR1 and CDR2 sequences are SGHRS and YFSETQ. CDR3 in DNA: TGCGCCAGCAGCTTGCTAGAGAACACTGAAGCTTTCTTT. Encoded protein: CASSLLENTEAFF.

The CDR3: CASSLGGLGTYEQYF. CDR3 sequence (DNA): TGTGCCAGCAGCTTGGGGGGACTTGGAACCTACGAGCAGTACTTC. The chain employs TRBV11-2 and TRBJ2-7, with a possible D match to TRBD2 (6 bases). This CDR3 has 15 amino acids. The germline V and J ends were trimmed by 3 bases and 2 bases, with 14 bases remaining between them. The V gene's germline CDR1 is SGHAT and CDR2 FQNNGV.

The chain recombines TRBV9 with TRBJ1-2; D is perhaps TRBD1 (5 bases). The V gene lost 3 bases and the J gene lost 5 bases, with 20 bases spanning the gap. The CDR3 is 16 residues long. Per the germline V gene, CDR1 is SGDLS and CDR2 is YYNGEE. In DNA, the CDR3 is TGTGCCAGCAGCGCGGGGGGGGTAGGCGGGCGGTATGGCTACACCTTC. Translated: CASSAGGVGGRYGYTF.

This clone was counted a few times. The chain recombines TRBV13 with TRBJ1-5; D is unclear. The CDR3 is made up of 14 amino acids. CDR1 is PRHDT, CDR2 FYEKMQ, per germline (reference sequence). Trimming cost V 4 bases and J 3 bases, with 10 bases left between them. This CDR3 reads CASSSYLLNQPQHF. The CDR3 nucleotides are TGTGCCAGCAGCTCTTACCTACTCAATCAGCCCCAGCATTTT. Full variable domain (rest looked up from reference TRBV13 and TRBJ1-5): AAGVIQSPRHLIKEKRETATLKCYPIPRHDTVYWYQQGPGQDPQFLISFYEKMQSDKGSIPDRFSAQQFSDYHSELNMSSLELGDSALYFCASSSYLLNQPQHFGDGTRLSIL.

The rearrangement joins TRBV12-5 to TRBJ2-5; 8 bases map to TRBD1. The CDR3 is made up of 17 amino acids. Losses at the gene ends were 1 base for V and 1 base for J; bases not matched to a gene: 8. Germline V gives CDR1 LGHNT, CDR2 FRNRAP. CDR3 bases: TGTGCTAGTGGTTTGGGCGGGACAGGTATAATCCAAGAGACCCAGTACTTC. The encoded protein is CASGLGGTGIIQETQYF.

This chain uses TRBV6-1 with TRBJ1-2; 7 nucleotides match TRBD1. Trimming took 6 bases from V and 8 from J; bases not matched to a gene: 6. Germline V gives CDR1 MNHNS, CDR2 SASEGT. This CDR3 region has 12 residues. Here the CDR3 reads CASSPTGRGYTF. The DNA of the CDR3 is TGTGCCAGCAGCCCGACAGGGCGCGGCTACACCTTC.

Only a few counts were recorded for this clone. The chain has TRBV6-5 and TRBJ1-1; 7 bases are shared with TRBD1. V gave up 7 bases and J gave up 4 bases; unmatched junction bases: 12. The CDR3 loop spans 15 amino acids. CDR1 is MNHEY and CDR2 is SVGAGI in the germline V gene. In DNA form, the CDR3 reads TGTGCCAGCACAGCTCCAACAGGGGCTGGCACTGAAGCTTTCTTT. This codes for CASTAPTGAGTEAFF.

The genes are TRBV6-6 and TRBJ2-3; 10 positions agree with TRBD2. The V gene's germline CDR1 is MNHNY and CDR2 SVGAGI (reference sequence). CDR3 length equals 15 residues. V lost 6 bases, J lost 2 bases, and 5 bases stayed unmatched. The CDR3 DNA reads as TGTGCCAGCAGAGATAGCGGGGGGATCACAGATACGCAGTATTTT. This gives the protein CASRDSGGITDTQYF.

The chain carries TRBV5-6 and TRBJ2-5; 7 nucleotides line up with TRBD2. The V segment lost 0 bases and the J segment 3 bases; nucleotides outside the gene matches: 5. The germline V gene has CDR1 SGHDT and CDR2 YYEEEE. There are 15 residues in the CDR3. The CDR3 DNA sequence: TGTGCCAGCAGCTTGGTGGGGGGGGAAAAAGAGACCCAGTACTTC. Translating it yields CASSLVGGEKETQYF.

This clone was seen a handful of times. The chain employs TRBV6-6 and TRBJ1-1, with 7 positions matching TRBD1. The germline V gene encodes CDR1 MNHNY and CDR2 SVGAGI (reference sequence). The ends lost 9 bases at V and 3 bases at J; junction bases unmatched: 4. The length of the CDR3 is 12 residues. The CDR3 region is CASRQGHTEAFF. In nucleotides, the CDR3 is TGTGCCAGTCGACAGGGCCACACTGAAGCTTTCTTT.

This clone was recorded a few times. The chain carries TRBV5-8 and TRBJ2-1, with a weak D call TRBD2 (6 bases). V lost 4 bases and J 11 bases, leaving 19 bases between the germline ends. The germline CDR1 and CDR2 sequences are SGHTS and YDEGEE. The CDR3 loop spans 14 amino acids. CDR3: CASSPTGGGAQQFF. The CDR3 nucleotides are TGTGCCAGCAGCCCTACCGGGGGTGGAGCCCAGCAGTTCTTC.

Here the CDR3 DNA reads TGCGCCAGCAGCACCCCGGGACAGGGACCCTACGAGCAGTACTTC. Translation gives CASSTPGQGPYEQYF. The chain links TRBV4-1 to TRBJ2-7, with TRBD1 identical over 9 bases. CDR3 length: 15 amino acids. The V segment lost 5 bases and the J segment 2 bases; nucleotides outside the gene matches: 7. Germline values: CDR1 MGHRA, CDR2 YSYEKL.

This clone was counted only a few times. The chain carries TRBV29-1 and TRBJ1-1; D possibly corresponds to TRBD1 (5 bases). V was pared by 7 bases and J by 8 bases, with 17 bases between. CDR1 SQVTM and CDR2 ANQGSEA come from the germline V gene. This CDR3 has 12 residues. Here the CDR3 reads CSAADGGYEAFF. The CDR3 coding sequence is TGCAGCGCGGCCGACGGGGGGTACGAAGCTTTCTTT.

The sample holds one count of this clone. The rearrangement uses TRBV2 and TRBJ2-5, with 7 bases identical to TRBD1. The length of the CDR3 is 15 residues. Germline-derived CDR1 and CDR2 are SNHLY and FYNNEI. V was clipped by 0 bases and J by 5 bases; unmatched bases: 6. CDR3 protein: CASSEARQGRETQYF. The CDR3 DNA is TGTGCCAGCAGTGAAGCTCGACAGGGCCGGGAGACCCAGTACTTC.

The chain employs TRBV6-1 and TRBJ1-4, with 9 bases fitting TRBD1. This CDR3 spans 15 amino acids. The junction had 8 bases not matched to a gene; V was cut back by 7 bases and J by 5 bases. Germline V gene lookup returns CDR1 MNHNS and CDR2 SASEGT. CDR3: CASTDRGEENEKLFF. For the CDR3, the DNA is TGTGCCAGCACGGACAGGGGAGAGGAGAATGAAAAACTGTTTTTT.

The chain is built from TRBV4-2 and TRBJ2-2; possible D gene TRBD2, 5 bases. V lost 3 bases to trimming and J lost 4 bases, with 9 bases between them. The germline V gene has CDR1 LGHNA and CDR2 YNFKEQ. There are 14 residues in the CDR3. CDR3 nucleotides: TGTGCCAGCAGCCAGGAAACTAGCACCGGGGAGCTGTTTTTT. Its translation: CASSQETSTGELFF.

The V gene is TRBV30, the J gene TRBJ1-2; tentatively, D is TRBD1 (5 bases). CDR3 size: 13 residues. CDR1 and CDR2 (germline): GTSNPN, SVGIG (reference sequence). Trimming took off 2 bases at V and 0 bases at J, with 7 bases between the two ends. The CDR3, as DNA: TGTGCCTGGAGTCAGACAGCTAACTATGGCTACACCTTC. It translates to CAWSQTANYGYTF.

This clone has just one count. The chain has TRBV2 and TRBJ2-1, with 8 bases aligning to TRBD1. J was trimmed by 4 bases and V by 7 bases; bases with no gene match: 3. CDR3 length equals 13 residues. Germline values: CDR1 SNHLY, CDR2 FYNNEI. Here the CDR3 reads CASKGQDYNEQFF. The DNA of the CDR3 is TGTGCCAGCAAGGGACAGGATTACAATGAGCAGTTCTTC.

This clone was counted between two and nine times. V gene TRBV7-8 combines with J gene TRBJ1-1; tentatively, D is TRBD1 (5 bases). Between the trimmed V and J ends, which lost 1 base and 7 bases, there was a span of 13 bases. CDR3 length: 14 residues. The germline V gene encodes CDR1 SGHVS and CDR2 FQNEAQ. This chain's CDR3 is CASSLGGGSVEAFF. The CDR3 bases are TGTGCCAGCAGCTTAGGGGGGGGGTCCGTTGAAGCTTTCTTT.

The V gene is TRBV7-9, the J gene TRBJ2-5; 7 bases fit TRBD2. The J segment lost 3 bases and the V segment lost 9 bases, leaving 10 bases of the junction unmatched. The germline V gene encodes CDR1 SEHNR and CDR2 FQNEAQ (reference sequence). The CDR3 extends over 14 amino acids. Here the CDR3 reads CASMAGLAEETQYF. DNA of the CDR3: TGTGCCAGTATGGCGGGGCTAGCGGAAGAGACCCAGTACTTC.

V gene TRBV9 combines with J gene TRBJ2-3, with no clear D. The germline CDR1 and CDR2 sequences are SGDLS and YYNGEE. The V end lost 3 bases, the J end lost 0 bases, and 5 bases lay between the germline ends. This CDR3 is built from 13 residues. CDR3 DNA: TGTGCCAGCAGCGCCCCTAGCACAGATACGCAGTATTTT. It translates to CASSAPSTDTQYF.

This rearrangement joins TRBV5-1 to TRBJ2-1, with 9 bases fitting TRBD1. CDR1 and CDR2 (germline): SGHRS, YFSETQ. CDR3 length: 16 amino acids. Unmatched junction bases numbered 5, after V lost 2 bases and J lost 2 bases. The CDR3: CASSFSRDRAYNEQFF. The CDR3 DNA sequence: TGCGCCAGCAGCTTTTCCCGGGACAGGGCCTACAATGAGCAGTTCTTC.

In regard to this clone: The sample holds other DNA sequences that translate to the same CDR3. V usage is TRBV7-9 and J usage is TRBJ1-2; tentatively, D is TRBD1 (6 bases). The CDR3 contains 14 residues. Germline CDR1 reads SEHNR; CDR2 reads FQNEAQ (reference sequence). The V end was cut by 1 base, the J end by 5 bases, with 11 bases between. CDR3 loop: CASSLGTGNYGYTF. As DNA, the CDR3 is TGTGCCAGCAGCTTAGGAACAGGGAATTATGGCTACACCTTC.

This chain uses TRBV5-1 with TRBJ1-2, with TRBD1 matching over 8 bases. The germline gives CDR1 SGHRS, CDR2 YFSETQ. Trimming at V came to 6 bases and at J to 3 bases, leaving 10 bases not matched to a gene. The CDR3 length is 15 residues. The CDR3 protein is CASKDRARADYGYTF. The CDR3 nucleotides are TGCGCCAGCAAGGACAGGGCCCGGGCGGACTATGGCTACACCTTC.

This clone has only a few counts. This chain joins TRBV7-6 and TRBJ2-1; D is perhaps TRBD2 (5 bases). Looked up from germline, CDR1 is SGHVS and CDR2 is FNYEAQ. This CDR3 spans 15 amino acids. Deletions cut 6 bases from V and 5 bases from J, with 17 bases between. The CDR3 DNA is TGTGCCAGCAGGGAAACTAGGACCCGACACAATGAGCAGTTCTTC. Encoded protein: CASRETRTRHNEQFF. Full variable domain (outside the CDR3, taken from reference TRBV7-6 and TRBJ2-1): GAGVSQSPRYKVTKRGQDVALRCDPISGHVSLYWYRQALGQGPEFLTYFNYEAQQDKSGLPNDRFSAERPEGSISTLTIQRTEQRDSAMYRCASRETRTRHNEQFFGPGTRLTVL.

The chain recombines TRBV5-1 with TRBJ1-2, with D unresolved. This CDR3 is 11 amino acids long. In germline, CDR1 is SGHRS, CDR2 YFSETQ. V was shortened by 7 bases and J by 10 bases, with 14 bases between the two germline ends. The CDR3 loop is CASSSEENYTF. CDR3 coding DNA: TGCGCCAGCTCCTCGGAGGAGAACTACACCTTC.